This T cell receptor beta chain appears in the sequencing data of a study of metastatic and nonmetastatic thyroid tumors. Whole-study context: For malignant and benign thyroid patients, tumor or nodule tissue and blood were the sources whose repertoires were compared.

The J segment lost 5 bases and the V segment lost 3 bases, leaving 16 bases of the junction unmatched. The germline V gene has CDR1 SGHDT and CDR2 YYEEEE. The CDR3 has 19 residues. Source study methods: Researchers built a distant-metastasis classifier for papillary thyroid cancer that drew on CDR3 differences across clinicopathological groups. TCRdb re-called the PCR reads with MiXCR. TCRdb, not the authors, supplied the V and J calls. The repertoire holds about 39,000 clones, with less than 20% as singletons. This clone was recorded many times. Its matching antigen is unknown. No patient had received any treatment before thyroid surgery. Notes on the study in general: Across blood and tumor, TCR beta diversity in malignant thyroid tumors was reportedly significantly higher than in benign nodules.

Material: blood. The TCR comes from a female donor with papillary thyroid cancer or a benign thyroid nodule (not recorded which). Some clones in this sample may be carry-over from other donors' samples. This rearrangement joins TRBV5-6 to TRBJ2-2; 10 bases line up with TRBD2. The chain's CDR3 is CASSSPWGLAGAVTGELFF. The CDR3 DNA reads TGTGCCAGCAGCTCCCCCTGGGGGCTAGCGGGAGCTGTGACCGGGGAGCTGTTTTTT.